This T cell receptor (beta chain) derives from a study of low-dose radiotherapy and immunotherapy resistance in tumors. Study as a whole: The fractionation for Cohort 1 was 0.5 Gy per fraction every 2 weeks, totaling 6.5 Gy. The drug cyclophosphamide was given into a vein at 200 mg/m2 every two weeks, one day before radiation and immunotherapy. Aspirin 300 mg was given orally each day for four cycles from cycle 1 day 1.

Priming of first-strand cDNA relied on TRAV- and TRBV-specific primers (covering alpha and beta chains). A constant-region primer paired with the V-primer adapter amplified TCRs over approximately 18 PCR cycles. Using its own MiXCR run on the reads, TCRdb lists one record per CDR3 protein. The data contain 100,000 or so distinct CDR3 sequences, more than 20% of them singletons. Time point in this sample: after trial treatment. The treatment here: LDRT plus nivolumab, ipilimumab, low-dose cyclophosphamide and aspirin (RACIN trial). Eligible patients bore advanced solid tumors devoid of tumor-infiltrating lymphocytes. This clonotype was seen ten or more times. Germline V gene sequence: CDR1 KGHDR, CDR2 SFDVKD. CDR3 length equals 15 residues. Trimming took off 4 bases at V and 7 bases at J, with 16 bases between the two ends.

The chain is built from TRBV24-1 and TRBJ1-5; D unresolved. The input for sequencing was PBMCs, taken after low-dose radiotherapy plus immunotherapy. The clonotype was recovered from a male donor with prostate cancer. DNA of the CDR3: TGTGCCACCAGTGAGGAGAGGGATAAAGGACAGCCCCAGCATTTT. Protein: CATSEERDKGQPQHF.